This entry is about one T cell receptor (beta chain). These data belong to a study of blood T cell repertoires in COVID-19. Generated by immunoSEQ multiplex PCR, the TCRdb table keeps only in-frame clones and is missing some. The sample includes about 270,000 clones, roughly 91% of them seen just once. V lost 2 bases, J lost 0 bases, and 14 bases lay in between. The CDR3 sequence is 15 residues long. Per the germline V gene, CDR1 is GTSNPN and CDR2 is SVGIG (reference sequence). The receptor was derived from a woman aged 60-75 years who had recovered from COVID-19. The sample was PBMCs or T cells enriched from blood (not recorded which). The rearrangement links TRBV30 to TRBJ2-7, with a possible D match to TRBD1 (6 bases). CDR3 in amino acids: CAWSWGLASSYEQYF. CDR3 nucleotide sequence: TGTGCCTGGAGTTGGGGGCTAGCCAGCTCCTACGAGCAGTACTTC.